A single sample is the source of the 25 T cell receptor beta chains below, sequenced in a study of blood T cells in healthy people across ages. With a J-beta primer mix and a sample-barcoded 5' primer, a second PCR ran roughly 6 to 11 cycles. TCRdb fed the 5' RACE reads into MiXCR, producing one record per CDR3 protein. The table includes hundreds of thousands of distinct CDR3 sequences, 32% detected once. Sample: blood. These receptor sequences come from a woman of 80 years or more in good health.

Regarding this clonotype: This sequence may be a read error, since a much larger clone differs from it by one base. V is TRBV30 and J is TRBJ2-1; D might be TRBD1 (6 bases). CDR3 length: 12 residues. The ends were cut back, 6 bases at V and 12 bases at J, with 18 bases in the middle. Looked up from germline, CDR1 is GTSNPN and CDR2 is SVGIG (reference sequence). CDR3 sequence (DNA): TGTGCCTGCCATTCTTTAGGACAGAGGCAGTTCTTC. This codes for CACHSLGQRQFF.

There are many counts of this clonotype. CDR3 region: CASSDPGQRGSKNYEQYF. The DNA for the CDR3 is TGTGCCAGCAGTGACCCGGGACAGCGGGGAAGTAAGAACTACGAGCAGTACTTC. The J gene is TRBJ2-7, the V gene TRBV2; either TRBD1 or TRBD2 may supply D (7 bases each). V dropped 3 bases and J dropped 3 bases, with 24 bases sitting between them. In germline, CDR1 is SNHLY, CDR2 FYNNEI. The CDR3 is 18 residues long.

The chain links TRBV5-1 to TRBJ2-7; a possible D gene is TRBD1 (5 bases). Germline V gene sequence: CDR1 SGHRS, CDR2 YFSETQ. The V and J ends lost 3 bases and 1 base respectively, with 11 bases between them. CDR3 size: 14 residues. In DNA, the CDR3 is TGCGCCAGCAGCTGGCAGGGTCCTTCCTACGAGCAGTACTTC. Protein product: CASSWQGPSYEQYF.

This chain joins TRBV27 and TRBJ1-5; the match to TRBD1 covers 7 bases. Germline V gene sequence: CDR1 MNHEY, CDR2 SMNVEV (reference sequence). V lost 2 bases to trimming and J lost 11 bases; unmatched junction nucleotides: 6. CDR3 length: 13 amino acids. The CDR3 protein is CASSLGPTGTQHF. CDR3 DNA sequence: TGTGCCAGCAGTTTAGGCCCGACAGGGACCCAGCATTTT.

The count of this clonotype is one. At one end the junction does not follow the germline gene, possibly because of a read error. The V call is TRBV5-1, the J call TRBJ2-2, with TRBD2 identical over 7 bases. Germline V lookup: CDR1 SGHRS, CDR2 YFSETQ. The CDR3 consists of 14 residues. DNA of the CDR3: TGCGCCAGCCGGGGGGAGGCGAACACCGGGGAGCGGTTTTTT. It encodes CASRGEANTGERFF.

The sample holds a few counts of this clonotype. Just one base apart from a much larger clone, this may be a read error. CDR3 protein: CASSQRAEPTDTQYF. CDR3 bases: TGTGCCAGCAGCCAAAGGGCGGAGCCCACAGATACGCAGTATTTT. The gene calls are TRBV3-1 and TRBJ2-3; D unresolved. Trimming cost V 2 bases and J 2 bases, with 11 bases left between them. The CDR3 sequence is 15 residues long. Looked up from germline, CDR1 is LGHDT and CDR2 is YNNKEL (reference sequence).

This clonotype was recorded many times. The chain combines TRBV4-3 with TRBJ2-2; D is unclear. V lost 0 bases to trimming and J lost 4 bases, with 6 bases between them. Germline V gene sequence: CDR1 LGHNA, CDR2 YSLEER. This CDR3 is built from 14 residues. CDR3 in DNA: TGCGCCAGCAGCCAAGATGCGGTCACCGGGGAGCTGTTTTTT. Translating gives CASSQDAVTGELFF.

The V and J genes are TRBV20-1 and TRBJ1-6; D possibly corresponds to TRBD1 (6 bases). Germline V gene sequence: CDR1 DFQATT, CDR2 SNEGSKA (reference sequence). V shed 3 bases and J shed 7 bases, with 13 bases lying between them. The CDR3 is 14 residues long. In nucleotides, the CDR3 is TGCAGTGCTAGCGCGAATAGGGGGAATTCACCCCTCCACTTT. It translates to CSASANRGNSPLHF.

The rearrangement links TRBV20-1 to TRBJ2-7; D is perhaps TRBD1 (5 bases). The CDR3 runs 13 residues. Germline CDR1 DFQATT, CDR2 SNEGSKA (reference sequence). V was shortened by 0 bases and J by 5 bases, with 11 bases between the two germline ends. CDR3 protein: CSARDSRADEQYF. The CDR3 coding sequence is TGCAGTGCTAGAGATTCCAGGGCCGACGAGCAGTACTTC.

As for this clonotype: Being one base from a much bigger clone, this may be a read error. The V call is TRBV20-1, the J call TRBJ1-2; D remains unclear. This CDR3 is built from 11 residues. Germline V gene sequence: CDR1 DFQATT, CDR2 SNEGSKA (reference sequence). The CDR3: CSTSLSGGYTF. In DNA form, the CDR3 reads TGCAGTACTAGTTTATCTGGTGGCTACACCTTC.

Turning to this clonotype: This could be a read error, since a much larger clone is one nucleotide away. The CDR3 spells CASGRTGDGFAYEQYF. In DNA form, the CDR3 reads TGTGCCAGCGGCCGGACAGGGGATGGCTTTGCCTACGAGCAGTACTTC. The chain combines TRBV6-6 with TRBJ2-7; TRBD1 agrees at 9 bases. Germline V lookup: CDR1 MNHNY, CDR2 SVGAGI (reference sequence). The CDR3 is 16 residues long. With 8 bases clipped from V and 2 bases from J, the junction kept 13 bases outside the gene matches.

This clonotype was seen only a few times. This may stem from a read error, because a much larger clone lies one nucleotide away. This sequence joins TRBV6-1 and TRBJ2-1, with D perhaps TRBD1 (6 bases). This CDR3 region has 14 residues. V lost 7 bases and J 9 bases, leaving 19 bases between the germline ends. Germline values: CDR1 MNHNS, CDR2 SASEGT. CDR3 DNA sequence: TGTGCCAGCACCAGTGGGCAGGGGCTGGGTGAGCAGTTCTTC. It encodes CASTSGQGLGEQFF.

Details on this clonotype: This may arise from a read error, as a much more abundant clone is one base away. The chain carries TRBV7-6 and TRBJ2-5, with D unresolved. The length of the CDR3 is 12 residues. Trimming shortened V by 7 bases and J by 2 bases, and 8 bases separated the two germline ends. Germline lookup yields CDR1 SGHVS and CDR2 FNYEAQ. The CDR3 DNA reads TGTGCCAGCAACTCTGTACAAGAGACCCAGTACTTC. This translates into CASNSVQETQYF.

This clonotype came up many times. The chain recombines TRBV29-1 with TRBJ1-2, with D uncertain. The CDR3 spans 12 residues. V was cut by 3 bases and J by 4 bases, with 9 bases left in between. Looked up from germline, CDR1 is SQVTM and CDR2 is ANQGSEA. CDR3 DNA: TGCAGCGTTGATGCCAGGCCCTATGGCTACACCTTC. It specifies CSVDARPYGYTF.

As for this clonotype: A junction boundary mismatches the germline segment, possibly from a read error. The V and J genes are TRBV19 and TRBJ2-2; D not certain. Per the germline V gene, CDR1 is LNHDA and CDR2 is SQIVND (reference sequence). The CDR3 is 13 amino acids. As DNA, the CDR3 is TGTGTCAGTAGTCTCCCGAACACCGGGGAGCTGTTTTTT. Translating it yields CVSSLPNTGELFF.

The CDR3 coding sequence is TGCAGTGCCAACTTTAGGGGTAGGCTAGCCGGGATAGGTGAGGATACGCAGTATTTT. Translating gives CSANFRGRLAGIGEDTQYF. The V and J genes are TRBV20-1 and TRBJ2-3; TRBD1 or TRBD2 may be the D gene (5 bases each). The germline V gene encodes CDR1 DFQATT and CDR2 SNEGSKA (reference sequence). The CDR3 covers 19 residues. Trimming took off 6 bases at V and 6 bases at J, with 34 bases between the two ends.

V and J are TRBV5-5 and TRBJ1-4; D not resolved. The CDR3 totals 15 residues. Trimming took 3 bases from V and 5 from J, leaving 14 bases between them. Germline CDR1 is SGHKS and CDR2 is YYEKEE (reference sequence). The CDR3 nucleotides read TGTGCCAGCAGCTGGTTAATGGCAGAGAATGAAAAACTGTTTTTT. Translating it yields CASSWLMAENEKLFF.

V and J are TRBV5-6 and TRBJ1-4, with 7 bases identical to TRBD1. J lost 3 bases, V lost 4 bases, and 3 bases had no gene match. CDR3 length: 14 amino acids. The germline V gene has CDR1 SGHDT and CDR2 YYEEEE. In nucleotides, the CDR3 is TGTGCCAGCAGCGTCGACAGGGCTAATGAAAAACTGTTTTTT. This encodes CASSVDRANEKLFF. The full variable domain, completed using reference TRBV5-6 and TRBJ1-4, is DAGVTQSPTHLIKTRGQQVTLRCSPKSGHDTVSWYQQALGQGPQFIFQYYEEEERQRGNFPDRFSGHQFPNYSSELNVNALLLGDSALYLCASSVDRANEKLFFGSGTQLSVL.

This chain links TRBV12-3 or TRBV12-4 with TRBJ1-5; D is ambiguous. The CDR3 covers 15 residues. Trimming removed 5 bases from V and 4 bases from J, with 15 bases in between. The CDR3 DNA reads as TGTGCCAGCAGTGACCTGACGGGAAAAAATCAGCCCCAGCATTTT. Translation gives CASSDLTGKNQPQHF.

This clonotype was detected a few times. The CDR3 sequence: CSARKPGTTILVQYF. The CDR3 nucleotides are TGCAGTGCTAGGAAACCCGGGACTACAATATTGGTGCAGTACTTC. V gene TRBV20-1 combines with J gene TRBJ2-7; TRBD2 agrees at 7 bases. Germline CDR1 DFQATT, CDR2 SNEGSKA (reference sequence). This CDR3 is 15 amino acids long. Germline trimming cut 3 bases from V and 9 bases from J; bases unmatched to any gene: 17.

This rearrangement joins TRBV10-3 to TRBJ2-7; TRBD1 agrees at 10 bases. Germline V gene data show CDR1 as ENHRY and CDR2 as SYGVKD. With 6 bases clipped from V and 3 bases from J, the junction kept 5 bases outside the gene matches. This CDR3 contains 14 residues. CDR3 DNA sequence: TGTGCCATCAGCCCGGGACAGGGGATCTACGAGCAGTACTTC. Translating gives CAISPGQGIYEQYF.

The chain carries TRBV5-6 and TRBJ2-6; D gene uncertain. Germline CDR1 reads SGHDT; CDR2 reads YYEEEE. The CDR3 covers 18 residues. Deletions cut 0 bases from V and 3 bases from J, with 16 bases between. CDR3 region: CASSLDATLSYGANVLTF. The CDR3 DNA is TGTGCCAGCAGCTTGGACGCGACACTCTCCTATGGGGCCAACGTCCTGACTTTC.

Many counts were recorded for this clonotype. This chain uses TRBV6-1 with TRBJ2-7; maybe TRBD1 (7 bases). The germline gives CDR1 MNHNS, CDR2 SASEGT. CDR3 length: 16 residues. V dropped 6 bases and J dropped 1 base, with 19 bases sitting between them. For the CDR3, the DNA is TGTGCCAGCAGCGGGCTACAGGGGAGGTATTCCTACGAGCAGTACTTC. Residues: CASSGLQGRYSYEQYF.

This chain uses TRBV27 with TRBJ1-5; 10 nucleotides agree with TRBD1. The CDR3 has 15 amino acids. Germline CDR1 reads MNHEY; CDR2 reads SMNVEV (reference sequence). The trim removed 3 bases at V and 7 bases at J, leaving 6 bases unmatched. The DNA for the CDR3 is TGTGCCAGCAGTTTGGGACAGGGGATGTGGCAGCCCCAGCATTTT. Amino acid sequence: CASSLGQGMWQPQHF.

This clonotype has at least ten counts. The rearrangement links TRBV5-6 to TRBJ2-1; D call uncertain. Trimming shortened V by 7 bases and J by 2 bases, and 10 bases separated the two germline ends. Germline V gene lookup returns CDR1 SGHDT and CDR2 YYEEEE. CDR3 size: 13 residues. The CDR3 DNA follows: TGTGCCAGCGAAAAGGCTCCCTACAATGAGCAGTTCTTC. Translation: CASEKAPYNEQFF.